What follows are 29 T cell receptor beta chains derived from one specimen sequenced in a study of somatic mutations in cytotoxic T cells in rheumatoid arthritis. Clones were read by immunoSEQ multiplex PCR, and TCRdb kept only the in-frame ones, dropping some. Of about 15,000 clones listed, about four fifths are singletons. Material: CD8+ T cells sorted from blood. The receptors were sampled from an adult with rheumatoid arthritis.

CDR3 sequence: CASSSLTGNTEAFF. Written as DNA, the CDR3 is TGTGCCAGCAGTTCCCTAACAGGTAACACTGAAGCTTTCTTT. The V and J genes are TRBV27 and TRBJ1-1; possible D gene TRBD1, 5 bases. V lost 4 bases to trimming and J lost 2 bases, with 11 bases between them. Germline CDR1 MNHEY, CDR2 SMNVEV (reference sequence). The CDR3 length is 14 residues.

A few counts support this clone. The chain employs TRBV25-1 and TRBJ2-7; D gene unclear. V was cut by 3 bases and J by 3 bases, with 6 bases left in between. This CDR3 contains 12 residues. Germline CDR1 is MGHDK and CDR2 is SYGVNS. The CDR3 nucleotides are TGTGCCAGCAGTGATGCCTTCTACGAGCAGTACTTC. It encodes CASSDAFYEQYF.

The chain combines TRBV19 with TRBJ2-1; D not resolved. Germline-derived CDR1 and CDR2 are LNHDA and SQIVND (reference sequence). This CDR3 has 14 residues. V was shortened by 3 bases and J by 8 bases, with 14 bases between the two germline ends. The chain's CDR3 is CASSMSWQWDEQFF. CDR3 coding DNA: TGTGCCAGTAGTATGTCGTGGCAATGGGATGAGCAGTTCTTC.

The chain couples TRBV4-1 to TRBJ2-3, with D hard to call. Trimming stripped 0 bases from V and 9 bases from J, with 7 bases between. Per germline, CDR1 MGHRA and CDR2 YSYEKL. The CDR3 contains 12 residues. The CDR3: CASSQDLGTQYF. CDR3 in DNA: TGCGCCAGCAGCCAAGATCTGGGGACGCAGTATTTT.

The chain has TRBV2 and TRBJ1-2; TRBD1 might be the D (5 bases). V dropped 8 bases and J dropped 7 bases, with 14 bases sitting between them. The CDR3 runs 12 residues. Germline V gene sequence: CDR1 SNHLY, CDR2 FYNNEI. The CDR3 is CASVGPGAGYTF. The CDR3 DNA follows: TGTGCCAGCGTAGGGCCCGGGGCTGGCTACACCTTC.

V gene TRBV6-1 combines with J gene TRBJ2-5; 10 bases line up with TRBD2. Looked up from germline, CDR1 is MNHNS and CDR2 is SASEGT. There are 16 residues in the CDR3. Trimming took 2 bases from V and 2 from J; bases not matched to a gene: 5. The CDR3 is CASSESLAGAQETQYF. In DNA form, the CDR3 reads TGTGCCAGCAGTGAAAGCCTAGCGGGGGCTCAAGAGACCCAGTACTTC.

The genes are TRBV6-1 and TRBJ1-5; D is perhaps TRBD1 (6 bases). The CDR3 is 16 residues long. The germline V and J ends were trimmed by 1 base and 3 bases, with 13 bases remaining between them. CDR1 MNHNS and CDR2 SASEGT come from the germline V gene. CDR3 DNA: TGTGCCAGCAGTGAAGAAGGGGGGCGTGACAATCAGCCCCAGCATTTT. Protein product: CASSEEGGRDNQPQHF.

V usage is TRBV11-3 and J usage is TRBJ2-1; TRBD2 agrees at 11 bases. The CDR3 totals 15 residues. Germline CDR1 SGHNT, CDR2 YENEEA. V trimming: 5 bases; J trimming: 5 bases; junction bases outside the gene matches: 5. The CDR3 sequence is CASSPLAGGNNEQFF. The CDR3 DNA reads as TGTGCCAGCAGCCCCCTAGCGGGGGGTAACAATGAGCAGTTCTTC.

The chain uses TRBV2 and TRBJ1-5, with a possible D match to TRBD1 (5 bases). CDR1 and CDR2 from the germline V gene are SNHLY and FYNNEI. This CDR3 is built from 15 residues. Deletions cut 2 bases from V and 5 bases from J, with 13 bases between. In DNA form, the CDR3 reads TGTGCCAGCAGTGAATTGGAGGGGTGGGATCAGCCCCAGCATTTT. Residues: CASSELEGWDQPQHF.

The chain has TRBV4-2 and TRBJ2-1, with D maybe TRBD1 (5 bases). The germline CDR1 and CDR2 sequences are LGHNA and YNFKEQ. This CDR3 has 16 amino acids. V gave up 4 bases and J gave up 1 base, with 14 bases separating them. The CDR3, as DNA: TGTGCCAGCAGCCCCGATTTCGACAGATCCTACAATGAGCAGTTCTTC. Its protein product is CASSPDFDRSYNEQFF.

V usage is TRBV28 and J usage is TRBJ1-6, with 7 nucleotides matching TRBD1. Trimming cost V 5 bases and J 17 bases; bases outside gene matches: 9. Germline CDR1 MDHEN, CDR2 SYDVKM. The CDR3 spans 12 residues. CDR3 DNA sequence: TGTGCCAGCAGTCCCCCGACAGGGAGCATCCACTTT. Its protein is CASSPPTGSIHF.

CDR3 region: CASSLLQTSGGGRVGYNEQFF. Written as DNA, the CDR3 is TGTGCCAGCAGCTTACTACAAACTAGCGGAGGGGGGAGGGTAGGTTACAATGAGCAGTTCTTC. This chain connects TRBV7-6 to TRBJ2-1; TRBD2 matches 8 bases. Germline V gives CDR1 SGHVS, CDR2 FNYEAQ. The CDR3 extends over 21 amino acids. V shed 2 bases and J 4 bases; nucleotides not matched to a gene: 22.

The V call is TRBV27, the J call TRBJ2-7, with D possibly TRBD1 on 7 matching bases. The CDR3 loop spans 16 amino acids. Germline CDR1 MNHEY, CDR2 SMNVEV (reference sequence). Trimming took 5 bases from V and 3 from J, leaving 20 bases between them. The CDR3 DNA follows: TGTGCCAGCAGTCAGGGCGGGGACAGAACTAACTACGAGCAGTACTTC. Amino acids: CASSQGGDRTNYEQYF.

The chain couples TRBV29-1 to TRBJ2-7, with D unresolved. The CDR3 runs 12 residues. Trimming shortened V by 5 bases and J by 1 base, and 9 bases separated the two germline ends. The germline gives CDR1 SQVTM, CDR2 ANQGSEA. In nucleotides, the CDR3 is TGCAGCGTTATGGACCAGTCCTACGAGCAGTACTTC. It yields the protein CSVMDQSYEQYF.

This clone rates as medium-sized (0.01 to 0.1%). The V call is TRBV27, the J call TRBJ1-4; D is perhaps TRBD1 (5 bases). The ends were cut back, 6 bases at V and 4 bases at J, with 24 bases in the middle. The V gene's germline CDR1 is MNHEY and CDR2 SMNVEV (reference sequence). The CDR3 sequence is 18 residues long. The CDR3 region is CASSKIDPGTPSNEKLFF. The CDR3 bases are TGTGCCAGCAGCAAAATTGACCCCGGGACCCCGAGTAATGAAAAACTGTTTTTT.

CDR3 loop: CASSEKTRTYNEQFF. CDR3 in DNA: TGTGCCAGCAGCGAGAAGACTAGAACCTACAATGAGCAGTTCTTC. The chain carries TRBV7-6 and TRBJ2-1, with a weak D call TRBD2 (6 bases). Germline V gene lookup returns CDR1 SGHVS and CDR2 FNYEAQ. The V end lost 5 bases, the J end lost 2 bases, and 13 bases lay between the germline ends. The CDR3 covers 15 residues.

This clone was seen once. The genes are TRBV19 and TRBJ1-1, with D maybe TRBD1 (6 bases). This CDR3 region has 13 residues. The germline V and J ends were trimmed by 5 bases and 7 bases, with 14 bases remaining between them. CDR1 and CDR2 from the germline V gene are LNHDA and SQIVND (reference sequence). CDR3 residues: CASSPRDTLEAFF. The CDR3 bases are TGTGCCAGTAGTCCAAGGGACACCCTTGAAGCTTTCTTT.

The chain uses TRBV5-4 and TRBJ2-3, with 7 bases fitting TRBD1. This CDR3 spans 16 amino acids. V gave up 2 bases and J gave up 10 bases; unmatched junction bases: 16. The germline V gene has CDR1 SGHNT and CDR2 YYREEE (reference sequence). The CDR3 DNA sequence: TGTGCCAGCAGCTTTGGACAGGTTATCCCGGAAGGACCGCAGTATTTT. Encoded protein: CASSFGQVIPEGPQYF.

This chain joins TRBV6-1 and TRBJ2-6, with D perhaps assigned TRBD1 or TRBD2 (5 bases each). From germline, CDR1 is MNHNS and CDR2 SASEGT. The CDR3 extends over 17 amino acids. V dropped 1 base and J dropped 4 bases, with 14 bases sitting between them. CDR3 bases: TGTGCCAGCAGTGAAGGGGTGGCAGGGACCGGGGCCAACGTCCTGACTTTC. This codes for CASSEGVAGTGANVLTF.

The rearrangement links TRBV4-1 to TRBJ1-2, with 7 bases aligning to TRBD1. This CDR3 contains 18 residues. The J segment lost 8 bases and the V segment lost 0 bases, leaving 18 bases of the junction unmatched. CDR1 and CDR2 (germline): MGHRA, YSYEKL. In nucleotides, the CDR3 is TGCGCCAGCAGCCAAGATGGGTGGGGGGACAGCGTTGTTCAGGGCTACACCTTC. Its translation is CASSQDGWGDSVVQGYTF.

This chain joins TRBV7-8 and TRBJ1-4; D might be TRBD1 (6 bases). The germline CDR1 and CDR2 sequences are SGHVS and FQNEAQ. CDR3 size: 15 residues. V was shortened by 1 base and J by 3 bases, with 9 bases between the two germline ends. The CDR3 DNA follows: TGTGCCAGCAGCTTAGAGGGGGGCCCTAATGAAAAACTGTTTTTT. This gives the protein CASSLEGGPNEKLFF.

CDR3 sequence: CASSELPPLYEQYF. The DNA for the CDR3 is TGTGCCAGCAGTGAACTCCCACCGCTGTACGAGCAGTACTTC. The gene calls are TRBV2 and TRBJ2-7; unclear D gene. The V and J ends lost 2 bases and 4 bases respectively, with 12 bases between them. The CDR3 is 14 amino acids. Germline CDR1 SNHLY, CDR2 FYNNEI.

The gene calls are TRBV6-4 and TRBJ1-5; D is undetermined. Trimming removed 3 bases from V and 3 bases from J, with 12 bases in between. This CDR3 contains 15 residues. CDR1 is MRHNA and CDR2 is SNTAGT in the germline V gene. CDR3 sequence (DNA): TGTGCCAGCAGTGAAGAGGACGGACCCAATCAGCCCCAGCATTTT. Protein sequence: CASSEEDGPNQPQHF.

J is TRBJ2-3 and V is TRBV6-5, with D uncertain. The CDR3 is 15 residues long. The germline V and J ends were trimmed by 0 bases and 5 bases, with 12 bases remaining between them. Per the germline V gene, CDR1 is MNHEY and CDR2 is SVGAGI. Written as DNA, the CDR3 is TGTGCCAGCAGTTACTCAGTCGACGGTGGAGATACGCAGTATTTT. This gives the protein CASSYSVDGGDTQYF.

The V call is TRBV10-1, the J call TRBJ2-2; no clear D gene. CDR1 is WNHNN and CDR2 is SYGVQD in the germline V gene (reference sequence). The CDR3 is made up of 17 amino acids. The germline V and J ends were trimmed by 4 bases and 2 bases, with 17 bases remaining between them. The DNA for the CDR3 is TGCGCCAGCAGTGGGAGCAGAACTACTCCCAACACCGGGGAGCTGTTTTTT. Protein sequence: CASSGSRTTPNTGELFF.

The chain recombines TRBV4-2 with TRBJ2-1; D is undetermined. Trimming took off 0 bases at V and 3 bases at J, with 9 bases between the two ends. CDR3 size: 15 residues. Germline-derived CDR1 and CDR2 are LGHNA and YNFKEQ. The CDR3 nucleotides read TGTGCCAGCAGCCAAGAACAGCTGGACTACAATGAGCAGTTCTTC. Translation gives CASSQEQLDYNEQFF.

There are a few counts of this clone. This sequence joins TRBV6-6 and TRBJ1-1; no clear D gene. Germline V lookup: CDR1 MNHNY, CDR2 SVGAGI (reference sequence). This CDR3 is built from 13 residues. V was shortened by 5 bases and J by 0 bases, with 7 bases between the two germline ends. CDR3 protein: CASSNQMNTEAFF. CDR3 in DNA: TGTGCCAGCAGTAATCAAATGAACACTGAAGCTTTCTTT.

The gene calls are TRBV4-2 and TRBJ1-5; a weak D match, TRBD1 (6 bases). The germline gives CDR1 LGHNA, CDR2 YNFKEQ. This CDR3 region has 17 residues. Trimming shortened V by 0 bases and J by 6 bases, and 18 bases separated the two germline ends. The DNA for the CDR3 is TGTGCCAGCAGCCAAGATCGGAGTTCGGGGGCGGCTCAGCCCCAGCATTTT. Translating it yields CASSQDRSSGAAQPQHF.

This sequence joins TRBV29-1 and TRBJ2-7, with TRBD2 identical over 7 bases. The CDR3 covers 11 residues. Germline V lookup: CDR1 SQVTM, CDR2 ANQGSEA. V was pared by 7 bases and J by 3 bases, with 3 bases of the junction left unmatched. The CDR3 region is CSARDYYEQYF. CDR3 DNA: TGCAGCGCGCGGGACTACTACGAGCAGTACTTC.